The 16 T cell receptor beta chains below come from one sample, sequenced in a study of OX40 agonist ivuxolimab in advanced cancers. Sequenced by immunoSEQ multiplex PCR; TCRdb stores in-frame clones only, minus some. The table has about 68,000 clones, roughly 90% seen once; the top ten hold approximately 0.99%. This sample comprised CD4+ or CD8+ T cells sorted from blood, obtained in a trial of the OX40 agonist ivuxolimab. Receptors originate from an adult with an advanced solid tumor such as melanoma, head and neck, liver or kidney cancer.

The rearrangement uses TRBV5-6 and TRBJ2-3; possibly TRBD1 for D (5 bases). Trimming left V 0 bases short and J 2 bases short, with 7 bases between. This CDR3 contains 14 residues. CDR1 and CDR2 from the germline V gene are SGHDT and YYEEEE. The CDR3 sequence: CASSLVQDTDTQYF. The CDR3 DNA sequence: TGTGCCAGCAGCTTGGTACAGGACACAGATACGCAGTATTTT.

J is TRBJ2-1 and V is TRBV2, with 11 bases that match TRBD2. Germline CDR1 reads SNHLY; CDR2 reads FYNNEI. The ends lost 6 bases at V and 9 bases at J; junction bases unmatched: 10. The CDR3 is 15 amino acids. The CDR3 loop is CASRPTSGADGEQFF. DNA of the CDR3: TGTGCCAGCAGACCGACTAGCGGGGCCGACGGTGAGCAGTTCTTC.

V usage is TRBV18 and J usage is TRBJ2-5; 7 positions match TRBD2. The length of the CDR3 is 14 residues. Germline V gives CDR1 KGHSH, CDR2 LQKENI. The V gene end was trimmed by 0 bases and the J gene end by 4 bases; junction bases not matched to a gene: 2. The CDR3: CASSPPPGGETQYF. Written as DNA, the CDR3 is TGTGCCAGCTCACCACCTCCGGGAGGAGAGACCCAGTACTTC.

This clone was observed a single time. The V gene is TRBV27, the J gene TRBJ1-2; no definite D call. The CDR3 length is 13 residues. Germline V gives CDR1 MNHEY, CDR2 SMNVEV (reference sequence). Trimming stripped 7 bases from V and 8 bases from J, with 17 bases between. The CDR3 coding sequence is TGTGCCAGCACCCAAGTTTGGGGTATGGGCTACACCTTC. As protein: CASTQVWGMGYTF.

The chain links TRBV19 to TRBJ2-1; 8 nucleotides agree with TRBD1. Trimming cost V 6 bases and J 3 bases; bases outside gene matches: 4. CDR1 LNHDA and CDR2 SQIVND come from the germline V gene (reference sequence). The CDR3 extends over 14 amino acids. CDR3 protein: CASRGQGNYNEQFF. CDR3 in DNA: TGTGCCAGTAGAGGACAGGGTAACTACAATGAGCAGTTCTTC.

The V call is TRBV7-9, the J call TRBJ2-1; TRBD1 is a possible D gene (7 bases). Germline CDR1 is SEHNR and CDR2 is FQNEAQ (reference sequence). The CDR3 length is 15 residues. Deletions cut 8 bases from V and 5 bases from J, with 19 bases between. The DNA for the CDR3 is TGTGCCAGCCGACAATTGTCCAGGGGGGACAATGAGCAGTTCTTC. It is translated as CASRQLSRGDNEQFF.

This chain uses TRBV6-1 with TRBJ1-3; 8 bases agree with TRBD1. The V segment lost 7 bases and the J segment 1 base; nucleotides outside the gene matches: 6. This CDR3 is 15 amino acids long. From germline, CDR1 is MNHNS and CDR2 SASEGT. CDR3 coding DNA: TGTGCCAGCACTTTTGGACAGGGTTCTGGAAACACCATATATTTT. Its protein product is CASTFGQGSGNTIYF.

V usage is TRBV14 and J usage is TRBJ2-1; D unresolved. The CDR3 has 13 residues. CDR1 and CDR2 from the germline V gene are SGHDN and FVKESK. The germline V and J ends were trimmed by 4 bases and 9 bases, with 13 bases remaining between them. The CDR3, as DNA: TGTGCCAGCAGCCCCGATCTTGGGTCTGAGCAGTTCTTC. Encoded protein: CASSPDLGSEQFF. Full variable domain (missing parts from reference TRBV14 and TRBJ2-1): EAGVTQFPSHSVIEKGQTVTLRCDPISGHDNLYWYRRVMGKEIKFLLHFVKESKQDESGMPNNRFLAERTGGTYSTLKVQPAELEDSGVYFCASSPDLGSEQFFGPGTRLTVL.

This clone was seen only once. In DNA, the CDR3 is TGTGCCAGCAGTGATTTAGGTATCCACACTGAAGCTTTCTTT. It specifies CASSDLGIHTEAFF. The chain couples TRBV6-6 to TRBJ1-1; no definite D call. V was trimmed by 5 bases and J by 3 bases, leaving 13 bases between them. This CDR3 comprises 14 residues. Germline assignment: CDR1 MNHNY and CDR2 SVGAGI (reference sequence).

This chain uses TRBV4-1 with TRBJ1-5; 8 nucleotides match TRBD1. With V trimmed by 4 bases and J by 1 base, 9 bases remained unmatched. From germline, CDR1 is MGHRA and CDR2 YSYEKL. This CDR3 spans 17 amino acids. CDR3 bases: TGCGCCAGCAGCCCTCTCATACAGGGGGTGAGCAATCAGCCCCAGCATTTT. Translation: CASSPLIQGVSNQPQHF.

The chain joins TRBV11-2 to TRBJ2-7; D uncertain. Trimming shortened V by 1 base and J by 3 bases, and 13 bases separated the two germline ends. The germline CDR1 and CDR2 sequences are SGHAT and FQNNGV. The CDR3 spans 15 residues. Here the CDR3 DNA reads TGTGCCAGCAGCTTAGGTGGAGCCGCACTCTACGAGCAGTACTTC. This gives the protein CASSLGGAALYEQYF.

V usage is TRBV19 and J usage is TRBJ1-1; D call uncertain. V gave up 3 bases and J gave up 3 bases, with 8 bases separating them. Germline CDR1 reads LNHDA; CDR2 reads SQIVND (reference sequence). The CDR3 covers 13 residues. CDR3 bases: TGTGCCAGTAGTATCGGGCAGGACACTGAAGCTTTCTTT. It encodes CASSIGQDTEAFF.

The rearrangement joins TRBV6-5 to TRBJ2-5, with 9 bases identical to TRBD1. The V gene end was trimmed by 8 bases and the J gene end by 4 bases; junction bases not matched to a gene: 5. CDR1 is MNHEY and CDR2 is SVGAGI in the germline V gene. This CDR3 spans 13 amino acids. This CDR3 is CASADRGGETQYF. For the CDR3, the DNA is TGTGCCAGCGCTGACAGGGGGGGAGAGACCCAGTACTTC.

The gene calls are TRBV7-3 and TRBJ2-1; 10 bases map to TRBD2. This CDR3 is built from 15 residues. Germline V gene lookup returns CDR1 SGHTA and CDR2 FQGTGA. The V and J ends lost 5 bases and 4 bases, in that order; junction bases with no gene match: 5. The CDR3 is CASSLGLADYNEQFF. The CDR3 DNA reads TGTGCCAGCAGCCTTGGACTAGCGGATTACAATGAGCAGTTCTTC.

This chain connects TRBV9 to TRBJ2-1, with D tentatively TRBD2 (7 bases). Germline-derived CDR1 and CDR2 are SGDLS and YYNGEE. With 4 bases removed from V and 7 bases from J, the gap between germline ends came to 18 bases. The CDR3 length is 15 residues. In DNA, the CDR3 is TGTGCCAGCAGCTTAGCGGGCAGGGGTGGGAATGAGCAGTTCTTC. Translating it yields CASSLAGRGGNEQFF.

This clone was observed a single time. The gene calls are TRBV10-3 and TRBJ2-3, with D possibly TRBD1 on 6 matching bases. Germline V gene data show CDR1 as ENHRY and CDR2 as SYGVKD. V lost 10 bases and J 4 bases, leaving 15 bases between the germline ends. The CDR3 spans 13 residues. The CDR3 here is CATTWDTADTQYF. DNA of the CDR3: TGTGCCACCACATGGGACACTGCAGATACGCAGTATTTT.